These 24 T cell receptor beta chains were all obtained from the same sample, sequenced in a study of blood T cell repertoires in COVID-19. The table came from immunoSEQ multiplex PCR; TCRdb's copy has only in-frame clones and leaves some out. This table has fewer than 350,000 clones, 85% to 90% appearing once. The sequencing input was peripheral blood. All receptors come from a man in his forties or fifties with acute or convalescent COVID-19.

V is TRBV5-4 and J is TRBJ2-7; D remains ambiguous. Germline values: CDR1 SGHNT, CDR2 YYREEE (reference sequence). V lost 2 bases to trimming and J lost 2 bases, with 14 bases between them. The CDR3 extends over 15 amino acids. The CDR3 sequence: CASSFTGGATYEQYF. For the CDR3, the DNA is TGTGCCAGCAGCTTTACCGGCGGAGCGACCTACGAGCAGTACTTC.

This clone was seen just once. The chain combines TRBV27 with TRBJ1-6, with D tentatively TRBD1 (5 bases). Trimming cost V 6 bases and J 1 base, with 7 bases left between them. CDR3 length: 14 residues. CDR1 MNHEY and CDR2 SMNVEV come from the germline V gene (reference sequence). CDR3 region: CASSDSSYNSPLHF. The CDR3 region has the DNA TGTGCCAGCAGCGACAGTTCCTATAATTCACCCCTCCACTTT.

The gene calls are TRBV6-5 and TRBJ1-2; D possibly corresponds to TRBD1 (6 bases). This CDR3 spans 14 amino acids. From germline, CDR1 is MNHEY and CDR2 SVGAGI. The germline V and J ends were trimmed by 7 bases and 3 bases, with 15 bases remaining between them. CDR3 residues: CASTPGQGYYGYTF. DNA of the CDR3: TGTGCCAGCACCCCGGGGCAGGGGTACTATGGCTACACCTTC.

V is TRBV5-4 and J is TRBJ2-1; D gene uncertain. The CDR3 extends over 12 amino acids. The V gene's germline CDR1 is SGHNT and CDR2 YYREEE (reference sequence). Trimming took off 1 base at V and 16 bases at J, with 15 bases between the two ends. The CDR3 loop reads CASSLPRSVKFF. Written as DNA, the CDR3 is TGTGCCAGCAGCTTGCCCCGGTCCGTTAAATTCTTC.

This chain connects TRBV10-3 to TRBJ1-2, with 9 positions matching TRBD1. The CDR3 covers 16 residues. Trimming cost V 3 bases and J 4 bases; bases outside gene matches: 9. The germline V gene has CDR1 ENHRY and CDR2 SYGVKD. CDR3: CAISDREKTGGYGYTF. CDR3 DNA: TGTGCCATCAGTGATCGAGAAAAGACAGGGGGCTATGGCTACACCTTC.

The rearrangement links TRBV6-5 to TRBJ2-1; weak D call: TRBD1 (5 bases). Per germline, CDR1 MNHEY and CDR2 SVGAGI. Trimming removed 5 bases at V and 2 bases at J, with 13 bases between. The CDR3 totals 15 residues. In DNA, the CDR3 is TGTGCCAGCAGTCCAGGGTCCTCACCCTACAATGAGCAGTTCTTC. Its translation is CASSPGSSPYNEQFF.

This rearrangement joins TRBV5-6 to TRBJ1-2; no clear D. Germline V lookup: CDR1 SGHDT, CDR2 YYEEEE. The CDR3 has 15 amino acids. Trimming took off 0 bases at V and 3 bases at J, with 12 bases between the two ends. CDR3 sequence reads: CASSLDSSYYYGYTF. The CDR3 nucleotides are TGTGCCAGCAGCTTGGATAGCTCTTACTACTATGGCTACACCTTC.

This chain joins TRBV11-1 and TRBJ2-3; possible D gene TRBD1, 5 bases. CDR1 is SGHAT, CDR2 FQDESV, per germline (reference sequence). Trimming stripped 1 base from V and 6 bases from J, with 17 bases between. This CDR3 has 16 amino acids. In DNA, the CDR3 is TGTGCCAGCAGCTTAGGTCGGTGGGGCTCGTGGGATACGCAGTATTTT. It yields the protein CASSLGRWGSWDTQYF.

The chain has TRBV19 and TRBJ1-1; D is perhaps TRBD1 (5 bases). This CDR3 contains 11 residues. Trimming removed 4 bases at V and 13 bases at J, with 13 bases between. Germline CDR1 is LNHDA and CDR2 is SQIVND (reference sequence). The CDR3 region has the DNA TGTGCCAGTAGTACACTAACAAGGGGTTTCTTT. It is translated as CASSTLTRGFF.

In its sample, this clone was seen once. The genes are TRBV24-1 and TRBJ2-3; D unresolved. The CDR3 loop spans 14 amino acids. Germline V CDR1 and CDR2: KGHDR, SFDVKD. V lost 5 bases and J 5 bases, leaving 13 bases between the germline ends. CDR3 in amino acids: CATSGLYPGDTQYF. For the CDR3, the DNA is TGTGCCACCAGTGGTCTCTACCCAGGAGATACGCAGTATTTT.

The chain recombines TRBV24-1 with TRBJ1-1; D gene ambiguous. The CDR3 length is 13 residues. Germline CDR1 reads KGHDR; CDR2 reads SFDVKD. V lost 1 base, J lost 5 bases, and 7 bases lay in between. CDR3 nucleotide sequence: TGTGCCACCAGTGATTTTAGAGGAACTGAAGCTTTCTTT. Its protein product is CATSDFRGTEAFF.

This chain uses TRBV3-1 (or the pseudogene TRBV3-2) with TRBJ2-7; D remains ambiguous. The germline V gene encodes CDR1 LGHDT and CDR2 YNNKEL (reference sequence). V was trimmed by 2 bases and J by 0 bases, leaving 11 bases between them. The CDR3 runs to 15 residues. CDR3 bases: TGTGCCAGCAGCCAAATGGCGTCTAGCTCCTACGAGCAGTACTTC. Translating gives CASSQMASSSYEQYF.

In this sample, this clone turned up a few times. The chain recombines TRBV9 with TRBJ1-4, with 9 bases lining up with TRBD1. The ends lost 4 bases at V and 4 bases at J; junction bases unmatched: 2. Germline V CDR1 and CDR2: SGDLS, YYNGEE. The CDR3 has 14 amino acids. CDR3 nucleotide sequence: TGTGCCAGCAGCTGGGGACAGGGTAATGAAAAACTGTTTTTT. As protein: CASSWGQGNEKLFF.

This CDR3 is CASSVEGLGGYTF. The CDR3, as DNA: TGTGCCAGCAGCGTAGAGGGGCTGGGGGGCTACACCTTC. The chain employs TRBV9 and TRBJ1-2; a weak D match, TRBD1 (5 bases). Germline CDR1 and CDR2: SGDLS and YYNGEE. The V end lost 0 bases, the J end lost 8 bases, and 11 bases lay between the germline ends. This CDR3 spans 13 amino acids.

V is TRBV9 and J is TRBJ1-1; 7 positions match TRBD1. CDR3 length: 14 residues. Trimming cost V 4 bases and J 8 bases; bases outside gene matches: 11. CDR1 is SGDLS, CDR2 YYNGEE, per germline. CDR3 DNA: TGTGCCAGCAGCCCTAGTAGCAGGGACAGCGAAGCTTTCTTT. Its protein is CASSPSSRDSEAFF.

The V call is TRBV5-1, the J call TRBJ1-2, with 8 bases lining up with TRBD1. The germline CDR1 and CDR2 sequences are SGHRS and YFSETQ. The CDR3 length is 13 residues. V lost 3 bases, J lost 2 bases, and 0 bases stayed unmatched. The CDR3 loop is CASSWTGNYGYTF. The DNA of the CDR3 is TGCGCCAGCAGCTGGACAGGGAACTATGGCTACACCTTC.

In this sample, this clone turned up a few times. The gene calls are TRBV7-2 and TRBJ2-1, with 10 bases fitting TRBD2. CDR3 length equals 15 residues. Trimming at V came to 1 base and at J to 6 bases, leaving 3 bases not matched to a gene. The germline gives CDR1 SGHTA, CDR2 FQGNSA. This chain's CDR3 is CASSLGASGGNEQFF. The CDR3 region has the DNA TGTGCCAGCAGCTTAGGGGCTAGCGGGGGCAATGAGCAGTTCTTC.

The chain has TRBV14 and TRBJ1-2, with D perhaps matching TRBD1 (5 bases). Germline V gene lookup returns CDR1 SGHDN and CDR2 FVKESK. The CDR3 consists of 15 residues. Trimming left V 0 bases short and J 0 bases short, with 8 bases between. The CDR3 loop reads CASSQDNRPNYGYTF. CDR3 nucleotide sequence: TGTGCCAGCAGCCAAGATAACAGGCCTAACTATGGCTACACCTTC.

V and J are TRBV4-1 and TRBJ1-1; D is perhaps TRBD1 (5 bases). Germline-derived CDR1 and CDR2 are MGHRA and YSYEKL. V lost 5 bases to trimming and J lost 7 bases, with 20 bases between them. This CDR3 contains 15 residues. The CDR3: CASSNSYPREDEAFF. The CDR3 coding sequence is TGCGCCAGCAGCAACAGTTACCCCAGGGAAGATGAAGCTTTCTTT.

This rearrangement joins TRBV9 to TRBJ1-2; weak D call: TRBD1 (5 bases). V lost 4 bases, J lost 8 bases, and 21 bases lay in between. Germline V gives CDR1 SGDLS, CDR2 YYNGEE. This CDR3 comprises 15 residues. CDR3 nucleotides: TGTGCCAGCAGCCGAATTCCAAGACAGACCCGGGGCTACACCTTC. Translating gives CASSRIPRQTRGYTF.

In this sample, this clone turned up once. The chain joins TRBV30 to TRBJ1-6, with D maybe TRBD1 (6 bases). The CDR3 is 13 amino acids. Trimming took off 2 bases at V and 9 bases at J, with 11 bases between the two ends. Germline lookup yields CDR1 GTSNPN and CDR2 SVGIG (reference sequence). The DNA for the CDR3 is TGTGCCTGGAGTAAACAGGGCGGTTCACCCCTCCACTTT. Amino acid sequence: CAWSKQGGSPLHF.

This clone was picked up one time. CDR3 sequence: CAWSWRPGDYGYTF. As DNA, the CDR3 is TGTGCCTGGAGTTGGCGGCCCGGGGACTATGGCTACACCTTC. This rearrangement joins TRBV30 to TRBJ1-2; D unresolved. Germline assignment: CDR1 GTSNPN and CDR2 SVGIG (reference sequence). The CDR3 covers 14 residues. The V end was cut by 2 bases, the J end by 3 bases, with 13 bases between.

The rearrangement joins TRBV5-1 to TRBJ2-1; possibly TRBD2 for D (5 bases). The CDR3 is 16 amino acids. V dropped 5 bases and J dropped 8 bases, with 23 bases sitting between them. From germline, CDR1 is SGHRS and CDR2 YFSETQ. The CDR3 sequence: CASRGSLGPLGDEQFF. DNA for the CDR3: TGCGCCAGCAGGGGATCACTCGGCCCCCTCGGGGATGAGCAGTTCTTC.

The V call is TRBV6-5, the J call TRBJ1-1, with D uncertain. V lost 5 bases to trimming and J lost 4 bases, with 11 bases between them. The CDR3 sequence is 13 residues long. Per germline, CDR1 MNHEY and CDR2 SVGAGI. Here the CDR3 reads CASSTGFPTEAFF. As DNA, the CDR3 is TGTGCCAGCAGTACGGGATTCCCCACTGAAGCTTTCTTT.